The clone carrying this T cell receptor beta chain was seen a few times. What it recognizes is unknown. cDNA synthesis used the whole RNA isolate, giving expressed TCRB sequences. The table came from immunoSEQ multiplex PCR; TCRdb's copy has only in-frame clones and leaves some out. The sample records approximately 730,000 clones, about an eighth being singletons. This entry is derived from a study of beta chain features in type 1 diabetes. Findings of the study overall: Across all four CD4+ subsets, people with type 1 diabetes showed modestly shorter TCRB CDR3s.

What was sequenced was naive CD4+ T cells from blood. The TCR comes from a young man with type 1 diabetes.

In nucleotides, the CDR3 is TGTGCCAGCAGTGAAGGGACAGGGAATGGCTACACCTTC. This translates into CASSEGTGNGYTF. The genes are TRBV2 and TRBJ1-2, with TRBD1 matching 8 bases. Unmatched junction bases numbered 1, after V lost 1 base and J lost 6 bases. The CDR3 runs 13 residues. CDR1 and CDR2 (germline): SNHLY, FYNNEI. Together with reference TRBV2 and TRBJ1-2, the CDR3 gives the full variable domain: EPEVTQTPSHQVTQMGQEVILRCVPISNHLYFYWYRQILGQKVEFLVSFYNNEISEKSEIFDDQFSVERPDGSNFTLKIRSTKLEDSAMYFCASSEGTGNGYTFGSGTRLTVV.